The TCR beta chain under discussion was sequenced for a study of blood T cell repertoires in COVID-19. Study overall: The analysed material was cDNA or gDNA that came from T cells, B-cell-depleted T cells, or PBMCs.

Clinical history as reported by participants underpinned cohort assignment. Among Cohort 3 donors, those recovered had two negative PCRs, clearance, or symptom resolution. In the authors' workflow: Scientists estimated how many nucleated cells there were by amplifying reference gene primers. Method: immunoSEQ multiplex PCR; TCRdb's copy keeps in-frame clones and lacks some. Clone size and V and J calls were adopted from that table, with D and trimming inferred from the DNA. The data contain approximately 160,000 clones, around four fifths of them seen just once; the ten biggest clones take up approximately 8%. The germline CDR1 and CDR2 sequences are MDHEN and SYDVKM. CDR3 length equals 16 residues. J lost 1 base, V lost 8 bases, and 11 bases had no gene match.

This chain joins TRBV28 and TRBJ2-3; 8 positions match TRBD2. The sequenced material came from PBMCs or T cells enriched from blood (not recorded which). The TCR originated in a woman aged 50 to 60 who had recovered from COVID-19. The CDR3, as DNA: TGTGCCAGCGCGGGACTAGGAGTTCCCGGCACAGATACGCAGTATTTT. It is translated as CASAGLGVPGTDTQYF. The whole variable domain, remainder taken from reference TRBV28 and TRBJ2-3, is DVKVTQSSRYLVKRTGEKVFLECVQDMDHENMFWYRQDPGLGLRLIYFSYDVKMKEKGDIPEGYSVSREKKERFSLILESASTNQTSMYLCASAGLGVPGTDTQYFGPGTRLTVL.